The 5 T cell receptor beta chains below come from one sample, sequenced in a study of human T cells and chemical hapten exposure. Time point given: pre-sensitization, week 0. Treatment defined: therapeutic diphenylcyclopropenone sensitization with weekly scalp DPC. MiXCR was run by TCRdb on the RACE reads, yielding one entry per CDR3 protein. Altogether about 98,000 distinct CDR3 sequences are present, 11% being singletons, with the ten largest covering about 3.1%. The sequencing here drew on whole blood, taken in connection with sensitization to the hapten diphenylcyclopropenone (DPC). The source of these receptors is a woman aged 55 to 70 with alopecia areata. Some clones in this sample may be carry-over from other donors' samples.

CDR3 sequence (DNA): TGTGCCACCAGCAGAGAAAGGGAAGGCGGCTACACCTTC. It is translated as CATSREREGGYTF. J is TRBJ1-2 and V is TRBV15; D remains ambiguous. Trimming took off 0 bases at V and 8 bases at J, with 10 bases between the two ends. The V gene's germline CDR1 is LNHNV and CDR2 YYDKDF (reference sequence). The CDR3 sequence is 13 residues long.

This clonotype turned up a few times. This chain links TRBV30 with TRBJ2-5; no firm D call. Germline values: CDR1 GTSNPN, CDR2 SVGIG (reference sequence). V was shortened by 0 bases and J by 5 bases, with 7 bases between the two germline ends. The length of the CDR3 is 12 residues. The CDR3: CAWSVISETQYF. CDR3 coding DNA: TGTGCCTGGAGTGTAATTTCGGAGACCCAGTACTTC.

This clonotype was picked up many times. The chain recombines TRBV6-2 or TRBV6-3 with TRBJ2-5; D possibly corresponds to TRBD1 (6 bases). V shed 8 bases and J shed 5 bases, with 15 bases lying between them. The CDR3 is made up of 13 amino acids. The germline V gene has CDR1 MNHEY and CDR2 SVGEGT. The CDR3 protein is CASRSADSETQYF. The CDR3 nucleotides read TGTGCCAGCCGAAGCGCGGACAGCGAGACCCAGTACTTC.

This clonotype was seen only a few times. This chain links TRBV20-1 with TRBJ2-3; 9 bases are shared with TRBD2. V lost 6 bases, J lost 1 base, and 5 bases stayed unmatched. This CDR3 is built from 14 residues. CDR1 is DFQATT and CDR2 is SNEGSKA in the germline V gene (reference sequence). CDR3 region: CSALLAGGTDTQYF. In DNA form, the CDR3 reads TGCAGTGCGCTATTAGCGGGGGGCACAGATACGCAGTATTTT.

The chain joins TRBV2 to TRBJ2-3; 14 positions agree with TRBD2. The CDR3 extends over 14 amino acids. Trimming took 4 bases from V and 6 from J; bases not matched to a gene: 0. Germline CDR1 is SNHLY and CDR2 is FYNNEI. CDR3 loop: CASSGTSGGDTQYF. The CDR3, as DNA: TGTGCCAGCAGTGGGACTAGCGGGGGGGATACGCAGTATTTT. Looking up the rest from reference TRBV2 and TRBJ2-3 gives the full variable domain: EPEVTQTPSHQVTQMGQEVILRCVPISNHLYFYWYRQILGQKVEFLVSFYNNEISEKSEIFDDQFSVERPDGSNFTLKIRSTKLEDSAMYFCASSGTSGGDTQYFGPGTRLTVL.